This T cell receptor (beta chain) emerged from a study of OX40 agonist ivuxolimab in advanced cancers. Study information: Patients received ivuxolimab, an agonistic anti-OX40 (CD134) antibody. Points from the study as a whole: Expanded clones belonging to CD8+ T cells outnumbered, on average, those of CD4+. CD4+ and CD8+ blood T cells expanded clonally by week 6 at 0.1 to 3.0 mg/kg.

This CDR3 has 14 amino acids. Germline values: CDR1 SQVTM, CDR2 ANQGSEA. V lost 3 bases to trimming and J lost 5 bases, with 16 bases between them. The table lists this clone with a few counts. The antigen is not known. Libraries were prepared by immunoSEQ multiplex PCR; TCRdb keeps only in-frame clonotypes and omits some of them. The data contain roughly 93,000 clones, roughly 80% of them singletons. The rearrangement joins TRBV29-1 to TRBJ1-1, with D unclear. The specimen comprised CD4+ or CD8+ T cells sorted from blood, sampled in a trial of the OX40 agonist ivuxolimab. The receptor was isolated from an adult with an advanced solid tumor such as melanoma, head and neck, liver or kidney cancer. The CDR3 region is CSVDGYRLGTEAFF. DNA of the CDR3: TGCAGCGTTGACGGTTACCGACTGGGGACTGAAGCTTTCTTT. The full variable domain, completed using reference TRBV29-1 and TRBJ1-1, is SAVISQKPSRDICQRGTSLTIQCQVDSQVTMMFWYRQQPGQSLTLIATANQGSEATYESGFVIDKFPISRPNLTFSTLTVSNMSPEDSSIYLCSVDGYRLGTEAFFGQGTRLTVV.